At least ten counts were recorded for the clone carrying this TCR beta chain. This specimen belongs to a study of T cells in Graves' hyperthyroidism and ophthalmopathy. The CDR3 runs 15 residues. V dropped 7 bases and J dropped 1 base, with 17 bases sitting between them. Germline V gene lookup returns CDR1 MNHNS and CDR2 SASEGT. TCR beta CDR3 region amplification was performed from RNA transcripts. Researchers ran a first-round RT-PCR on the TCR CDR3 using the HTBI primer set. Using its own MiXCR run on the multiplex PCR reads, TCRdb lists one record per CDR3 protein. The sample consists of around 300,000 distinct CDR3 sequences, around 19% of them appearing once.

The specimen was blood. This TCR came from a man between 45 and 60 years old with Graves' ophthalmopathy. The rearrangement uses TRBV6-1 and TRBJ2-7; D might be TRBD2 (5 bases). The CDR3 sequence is CASTPQVGGSYEQYF. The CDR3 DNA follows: TGTGCCAGCACCCCCCAGGTTGGCGGGTCCTACGAGCAGTACTTC.